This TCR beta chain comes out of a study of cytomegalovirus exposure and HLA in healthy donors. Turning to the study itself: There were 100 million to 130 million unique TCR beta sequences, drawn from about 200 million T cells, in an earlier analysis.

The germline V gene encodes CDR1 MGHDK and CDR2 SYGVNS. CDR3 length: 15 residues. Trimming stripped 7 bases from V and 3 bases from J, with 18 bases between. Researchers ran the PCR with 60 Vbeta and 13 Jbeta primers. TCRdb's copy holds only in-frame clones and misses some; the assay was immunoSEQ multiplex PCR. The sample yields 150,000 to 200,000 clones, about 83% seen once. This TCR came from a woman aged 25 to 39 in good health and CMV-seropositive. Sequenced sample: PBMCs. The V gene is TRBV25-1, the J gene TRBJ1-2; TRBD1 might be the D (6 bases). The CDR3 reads CASTGRGAGDYGYTF. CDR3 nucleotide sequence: TGTGCCAGCACCGGAAGGGGGGCGGGAGACTATGGCTACACCTTC.